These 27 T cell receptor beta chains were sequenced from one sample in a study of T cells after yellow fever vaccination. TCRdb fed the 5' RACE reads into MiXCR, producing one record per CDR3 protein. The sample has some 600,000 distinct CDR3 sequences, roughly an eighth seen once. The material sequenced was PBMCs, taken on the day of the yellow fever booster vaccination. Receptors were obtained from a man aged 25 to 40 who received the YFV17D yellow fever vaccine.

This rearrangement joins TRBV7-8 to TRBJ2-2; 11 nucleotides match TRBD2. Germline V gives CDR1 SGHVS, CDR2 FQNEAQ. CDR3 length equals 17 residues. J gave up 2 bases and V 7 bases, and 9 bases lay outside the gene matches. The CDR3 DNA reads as TGTGCCAGCAAGGGTATGGGACTAGCGGATAACACCGGGGAGCTGTTTTTT. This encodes CASKGMGLADNTGELFF.

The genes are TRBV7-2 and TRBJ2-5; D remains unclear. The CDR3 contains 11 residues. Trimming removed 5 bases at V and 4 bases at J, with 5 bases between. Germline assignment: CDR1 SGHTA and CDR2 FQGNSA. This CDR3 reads CASSHRETQYF. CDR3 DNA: TGTGCCAGCAGCCACCGAGAGACCCAGTACTTC.

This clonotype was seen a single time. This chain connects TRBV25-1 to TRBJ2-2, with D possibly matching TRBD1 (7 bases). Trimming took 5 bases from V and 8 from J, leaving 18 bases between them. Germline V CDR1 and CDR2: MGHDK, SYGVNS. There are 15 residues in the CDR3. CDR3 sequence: CASSTRGGGEGELFF. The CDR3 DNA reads TGTGCCAGCAGTACACGAGGAGGGGGCGAAGGGGAGCTGTTTTTT.

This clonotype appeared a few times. The CDR3 is CASRTFSGRDTQYF. The CDR3 coding sequence is TGTGCCAGCAGAACGTTTAGCGGAAGGGATACGCAGTATTTT. The rearrangement uses TRBV6-5 and TRBJ2-3; a weak D match, TRBD2 (6 bases). The CDR3 covers 14 residues. The germline V gene encodes CDR1 MNHEY and CDR2 SVGAGI. The V gene lost 6 bases and the J gene lost 6 bases, with 16 bases spanning the gap.

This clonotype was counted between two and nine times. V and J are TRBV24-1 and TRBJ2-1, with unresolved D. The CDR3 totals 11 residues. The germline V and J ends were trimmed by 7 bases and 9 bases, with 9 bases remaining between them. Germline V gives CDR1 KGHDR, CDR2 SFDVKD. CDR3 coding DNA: TGTGCCACCAGCCAATTCGGTGAGCAGTTCTTC. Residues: CATSQFGEQFF.

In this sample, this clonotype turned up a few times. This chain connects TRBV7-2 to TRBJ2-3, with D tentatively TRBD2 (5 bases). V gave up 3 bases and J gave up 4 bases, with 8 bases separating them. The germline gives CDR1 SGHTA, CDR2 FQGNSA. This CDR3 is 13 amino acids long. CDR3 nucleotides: TGTGCCAGCAGCTTCAATAGCGCAGATACGCAGTATTTT. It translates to CASSFNSADTQYF.

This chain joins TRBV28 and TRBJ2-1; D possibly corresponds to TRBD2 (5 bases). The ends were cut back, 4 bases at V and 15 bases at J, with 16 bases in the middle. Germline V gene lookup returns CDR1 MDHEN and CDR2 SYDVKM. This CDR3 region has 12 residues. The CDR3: CASSSLGLWWFF. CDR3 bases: TGTGCCAGCAGTTCCCTTGGACTCTGGTGGTTCTTC. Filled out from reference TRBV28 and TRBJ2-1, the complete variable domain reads DVKVTQSSRYLVKRTGEKVFLECVQDMDHENMFWYRQDPGLGLRLIYFSYDVKMKEKGDIPEGYSVSREKKERFSLILESASTNQTSMYLCASSSLGLWWFFGPGTRLTVL.

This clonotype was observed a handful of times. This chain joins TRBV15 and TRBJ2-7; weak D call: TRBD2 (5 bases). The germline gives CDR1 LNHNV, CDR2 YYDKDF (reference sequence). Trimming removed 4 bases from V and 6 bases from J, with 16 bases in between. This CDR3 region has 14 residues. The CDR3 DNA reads TGTGCCACCAGCAATTATACCCCAGGAGGCGAGCAGTACTTC. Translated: CATSNYTPGGEQYF.

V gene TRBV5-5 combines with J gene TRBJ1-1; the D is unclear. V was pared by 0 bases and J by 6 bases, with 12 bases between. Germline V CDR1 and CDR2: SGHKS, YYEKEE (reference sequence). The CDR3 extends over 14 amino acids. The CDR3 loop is CASSLEHTISEAFF. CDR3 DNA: TGTGCCAGCAGCTTGGAGCACACCATCTCTGAAGCTTTCTTT.

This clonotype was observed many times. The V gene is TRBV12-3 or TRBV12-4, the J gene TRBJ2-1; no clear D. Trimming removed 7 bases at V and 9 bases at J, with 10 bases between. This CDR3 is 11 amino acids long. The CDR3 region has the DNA TGTGCCAGCATCACCCGTGGTGAGCAGTTCTTC. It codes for CASITRGEQFF.

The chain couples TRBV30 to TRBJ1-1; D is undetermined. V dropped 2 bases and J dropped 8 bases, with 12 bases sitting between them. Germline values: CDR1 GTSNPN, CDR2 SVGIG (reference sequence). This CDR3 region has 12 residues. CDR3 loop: CAWSLFSFEAFF. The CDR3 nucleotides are TGTGCCTGGAGTCTTTTTTCTTTCGAAGCTTTCTTT.

CDR3 nucleotide sequence: TGTGCCAGCAGTTGGGGCCCGCGCAATCAGCCCCAGCATTTT. As protein: CASSWGPRNQPQHF. This sequence joins TRBV12-3 or TRBV12-4 and TRBJ1-5; D is possibly TRBD1 (5 bases). V was trimmed by 4 bases and J by 2 bases, leaving 9 bases between them. The CDR3 length is 14 residues.

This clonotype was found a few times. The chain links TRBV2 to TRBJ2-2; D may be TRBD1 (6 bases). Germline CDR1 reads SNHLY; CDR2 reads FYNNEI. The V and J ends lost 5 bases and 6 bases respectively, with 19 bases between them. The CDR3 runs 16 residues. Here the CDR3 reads CASSPNRVRTAGELFF. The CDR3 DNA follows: TGTGCCAGCAGTCCAAACAGGGTTCGTACCGCCGGGGAGCTGTTTTTT.

The CDR3: CASSLAGDRGLNTEAFF. For the CDR3, the DNA is TGTGCCAGCAGCTTAGCCGGGGACAGGGGGCTAAACACTGAAGCTTTCTTT. This sequence joins TRBV13 and TRBJ1-1; 12 positions agree with TRBD1. The V and J ends lost 1 base and 2 bases, in that order; junction bases with no gene match: 5. Germline V gives CDR1 PRHDT, CDR2 FYEKMQ (reference sequence). This CDR3 spans 17 amino acids.

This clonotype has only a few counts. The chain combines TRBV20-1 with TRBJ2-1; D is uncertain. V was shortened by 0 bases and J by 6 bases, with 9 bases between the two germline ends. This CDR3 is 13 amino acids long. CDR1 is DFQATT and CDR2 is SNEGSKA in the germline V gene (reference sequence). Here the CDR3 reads CSAREVVANEQFF. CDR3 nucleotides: TGCAGTGCTAGAGAGGTGGTAGCCAATGAGCAGTTCTTC.

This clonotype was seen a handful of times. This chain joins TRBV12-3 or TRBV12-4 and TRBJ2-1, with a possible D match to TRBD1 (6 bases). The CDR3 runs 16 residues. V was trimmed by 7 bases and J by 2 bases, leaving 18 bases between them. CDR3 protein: CASIQGPQGPYNEQFF. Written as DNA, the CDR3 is TGTGCCAGCATCCAGGGCCCACAGGGCCCCTACAATGAGCAGTTCTTC.

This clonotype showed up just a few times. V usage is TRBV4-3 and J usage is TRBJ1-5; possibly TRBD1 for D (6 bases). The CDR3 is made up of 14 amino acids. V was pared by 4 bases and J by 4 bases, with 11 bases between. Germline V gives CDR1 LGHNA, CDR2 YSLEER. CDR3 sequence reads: CASSPHGQNQPQHF. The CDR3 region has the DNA TGCGCCAGCAGCCCCCACGGACAGAATCAGCCCCAGCATTTT.

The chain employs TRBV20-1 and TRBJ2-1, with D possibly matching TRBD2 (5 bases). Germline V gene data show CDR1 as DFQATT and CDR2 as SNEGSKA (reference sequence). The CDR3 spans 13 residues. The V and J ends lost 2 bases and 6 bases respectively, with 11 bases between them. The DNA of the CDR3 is TGCAGTGCTAGACCGGGATACGGCAATGAGCAGTTCTTC. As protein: CSARPGYGNEQFF.

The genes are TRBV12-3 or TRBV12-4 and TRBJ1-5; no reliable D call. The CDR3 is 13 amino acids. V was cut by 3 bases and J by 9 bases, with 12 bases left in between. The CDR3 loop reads CASSLVDEAPQHF. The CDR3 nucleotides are TGTGCCAGCAGTTTGGTGGATGAGGCGCCCCAGCATTTT.

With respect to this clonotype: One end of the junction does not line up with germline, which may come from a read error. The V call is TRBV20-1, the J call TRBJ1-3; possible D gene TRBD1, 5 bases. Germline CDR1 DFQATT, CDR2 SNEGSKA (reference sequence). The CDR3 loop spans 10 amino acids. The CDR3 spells CSATGDTIYF. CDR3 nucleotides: TGCAGCGCTACGGGGGACACCATATATTTT.

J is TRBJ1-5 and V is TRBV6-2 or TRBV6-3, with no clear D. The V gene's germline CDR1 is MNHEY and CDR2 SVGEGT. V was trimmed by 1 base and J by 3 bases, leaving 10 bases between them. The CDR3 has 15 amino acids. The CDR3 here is CASSYFGRNNQPQHF. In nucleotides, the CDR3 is TGTGCCAGCAGTTACTTTGGACGGAACAATCAGCCCCAGCATTTT.

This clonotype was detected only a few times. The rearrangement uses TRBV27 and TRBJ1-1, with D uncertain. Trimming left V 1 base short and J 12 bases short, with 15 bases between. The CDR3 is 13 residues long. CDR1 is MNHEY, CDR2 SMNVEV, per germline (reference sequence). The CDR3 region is CASSLFRQHPSFF. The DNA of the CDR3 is TGTGCCAGCAGTTTATTCCGGCAGCACCCATCTTTCTTT.

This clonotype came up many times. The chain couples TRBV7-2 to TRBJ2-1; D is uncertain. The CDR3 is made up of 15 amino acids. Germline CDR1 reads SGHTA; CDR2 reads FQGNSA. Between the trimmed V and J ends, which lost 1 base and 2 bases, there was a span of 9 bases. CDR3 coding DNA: TGTGCCAGCAGCTTAGGGCCCAGCCCCTACAATGAGCAGTTCTTC. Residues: CASSLGPSPYNEQFF. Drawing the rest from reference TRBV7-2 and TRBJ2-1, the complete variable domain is GAGVSQSPSNKVTEKGKDVELRCDPISGHTALYWYRQSLGQGLEFLIYFQGNSAPDKSGLPSDRFSAERTGGSVSTLTIQRTQQEDSAVYLCASSLGPSPYNEQFFGPGTRLTVL.

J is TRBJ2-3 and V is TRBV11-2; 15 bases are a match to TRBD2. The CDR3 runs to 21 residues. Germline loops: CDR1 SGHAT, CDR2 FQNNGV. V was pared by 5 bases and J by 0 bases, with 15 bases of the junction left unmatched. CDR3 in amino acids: CASSGLPGLAGGPSSTDTQYF. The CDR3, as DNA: TGTGCCAGCAGCGGGCTACCGGGACTAGCGGGAGGACCGTCTAGCACAGATACGCAGTATTTT.

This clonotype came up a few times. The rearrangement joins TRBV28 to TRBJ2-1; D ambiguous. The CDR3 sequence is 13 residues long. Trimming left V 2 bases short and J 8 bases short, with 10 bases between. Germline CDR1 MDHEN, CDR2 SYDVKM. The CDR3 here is CASSLGRLDEQFF. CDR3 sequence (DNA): TGTGCCAGCAGTTTAGGGCGGTTGGATGAGCAGTTCTTC.

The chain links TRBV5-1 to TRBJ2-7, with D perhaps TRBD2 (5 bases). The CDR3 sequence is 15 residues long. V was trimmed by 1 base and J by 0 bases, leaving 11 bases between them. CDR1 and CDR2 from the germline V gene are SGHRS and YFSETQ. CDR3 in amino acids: CASSLYAGDSYEQYF. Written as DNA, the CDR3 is TGCGCCAGCAGCTTGTATGCGGGCGACTCCTACGAGCAGTACTTC.

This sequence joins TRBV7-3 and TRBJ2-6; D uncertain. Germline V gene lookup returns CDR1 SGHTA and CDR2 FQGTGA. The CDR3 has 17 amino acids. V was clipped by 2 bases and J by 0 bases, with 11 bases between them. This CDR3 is CASSLLGSASGANVLTF. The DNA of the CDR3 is TGTGCCAGCAGCTTACTTGGGTCGGCCTCTGGGGCCAACGTCCTGACTTTC.